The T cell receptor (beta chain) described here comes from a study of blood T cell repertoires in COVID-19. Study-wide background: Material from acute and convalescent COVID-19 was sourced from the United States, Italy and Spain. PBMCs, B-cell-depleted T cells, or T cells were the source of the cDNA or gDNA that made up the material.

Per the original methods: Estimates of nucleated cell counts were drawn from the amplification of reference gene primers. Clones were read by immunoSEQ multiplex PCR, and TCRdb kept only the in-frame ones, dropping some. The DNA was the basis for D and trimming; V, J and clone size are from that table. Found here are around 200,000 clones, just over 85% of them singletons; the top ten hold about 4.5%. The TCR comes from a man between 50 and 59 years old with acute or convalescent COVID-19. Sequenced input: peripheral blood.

The CDR3 sequence: CACWDTGNYNEQFF. CDR3 bases: TGTGCCTGCTGGGATACAGGGAACTACAATGAGCAGTTCTTC. The V gene is TRBV30, the J gene TRBJ2-1, with a tentative D call TRBD1 (6 bases). Trimming removed 6 bases from V and 3 bases from J, with 15 bases in between. This CDR3 contains 14 residues. Germline CDR1 and CDR2: GTSNPN and SVGIG (reference sequence).